The 15 T cell receptor beta chains below all came from one sample that was sequenced in a study of cytotoxic CD8 clonotypes in ibrutinib-treated CLL. Sequencing was performed with immunoSEQ multiplex PCR; in TCRdb, only in-frame clones are kept and a portion is missing. The sample carries 65,000 to 85,000 clones, roughly 80% recorded once. Specimen: PBMCs, collected after 24 months of ibrutinib treatment. Source of these receptors: a human donor with chronic lymphocytic leukemia.

The chain joins TRBV5-1 to TRBJ1-2, with a weak D call TRBD1 (5 bases). The CDR3 contains 14 residues. Deletions cut 1 base from V and 8 bases from J, with 15 bases between. Germline V gene sequence: CDR1 SGHRS, CDR2 YFSETQ. CDR3: CASSLLLTDRGYTF. The CDR3 coding sequence is TGCGCCAGCAGCTTGCTACTGACAGACCGAGGCTACACCTTC.

The J gene is TRBJ2-2, the V gene TRBV19; 7 bases fit TRBD1. CDR1 is LNHDA, CDR2 SQIVND, per germline (reference sequence). This CDR3 spans 14 amino acids. The trim removed 6 bases at V and 7 bases at J, leaving 8 bases unmatched. The CDR3 sequence is CASRVNQGDGELFF. The DNA for the CDR3 is TGTGCCAGTAGAGTGAATCAGGGGGACGGGGAGCTGTTTTTT.

The V call is TRBV20-1, the J call TRBJ2-5, with 7 bases fitting TRBD1. The V segment lost 6 bases and the J segment 3 bases; nucleotides outside the gene matches: 1. The germline gives CDR1 DFQATT, CDR2 SNEGSKA (reference sequence). The CDR3 has 11 amino acids. The CDR3 is CSATGEETQYF. CDR3 coding DNA: TGCAGTGCCACAGGGGAAGAGACCCAGTACTTC.

The chain combines TRBV2 with TRBJ2-2; TRBD1 might be the D (6 bases). Germline CDR1 SNHLY, CDR2 FYNNEI. The V end was cut by 3 bases, the J end by 6 bases, with 8 bases between. There are 13 residues in the CDR3. CDR3 DNA: TGTGCCAGCAGTGAGCGGACAGCCGGGGAGCTGTTTTTT. It specifies CASSERTAGELFF.

V is TRBV5-1 and J is TRBJ2-7; no reliable D call. The V end was cut by 5 bases, the J end by 2 bases, with 17 bases between. This CDR3 region has 15 residues. Germline values: CDR1 SGHRS, CDR2 YFSETQ. CDR3 in DNA: TGCGCCAGCAGAATGGCAATAGCCGAACCCTACGAGCAGTACTTC. Protein sequence: CASRMAIAEPYEQYF.

Concerning this clone: Other DNA variants within this sample encode the same CDR3. The chain is built from TRBV10-3 and TRBJ2-5; D remains ambiguous. The CDR3 is 11 residues long. V lost 6 bases and J lost 2, with 4 bases in between. Germline V gene lookup returns CDR1 ENHRY and CDR2 SYGVKD. The CDR3: CAIRLQETQYF. The CDR3 bases are TGTGCCATCAGATTGCAAGAGACCCAGTACTTC.

The chain has TRBV7-9 and TRBJ2-7, with D tentatively TRBD2 (6 bases). V lost 0 bases, J lost 6 bases, and 18 bases lay in between. The germline CDR1 and CDR2 sequences are SEHNR and FQNEAQ (reference sequence). CDR3 length: 16 residues. The CDR3 DNA is TGTGCCAGCAGCTTAGCTCGGGACTCGAACTCCCTCGAGCAGTACTTC. Translation gives CASSLARDSNSLEQYF.

V is TRBV10-3 and J is TRBJ2-7, with D hard to call. Germline CDR1 is ENHRY and CDR2 is SYGVKD. The CDR3 spans 12 residues. With 5 bases removed from V and 5 bases from J, the gap between germline ends came to 10 bases. The CDR3 coding sequence is TGTGCCATCAGTCCAGCATCGGACGAGCAGTACTTC. Translation gives CAISPASDEQYF.

The chain recombines TRBV9 with TRBJ2-1; 7 positions match TRBD2. Trimming at V came to 0 bases and at J to 9 bases, leaving 15 bases not matched to a gene. Per the germline V gene, CDR1 is SGDLS and CDR2 is YYNGEE. The CDR3 runs 17 residues. CDR3 residues: CASSVDPLGLVLAEQFF. For the CDR3, the DNA is TGTGCCAGCAGCGTAGACCCTCTCGGACTAGTTTTGGCTGAGCAGTTCTTC.

The chain is built from TRBV19 and TRBJ2-1; perhaps TRBD2 as D (6 bases). This CDR3 is built from 14 residues. V lost 2 bases and J 5 bases, leaving 10 bases between the germline ends. CDR1 LNHDA and CDR2 SQIVND come from the germline V gene (reference sequence). CDR3 nucleotides: TGTGCCAGTAGTATAAATAGCGGAGACAATGAGCAGTTCTTC. It yields the protein CASSINSGDNEQFF.

V is TRBV5-1 and J is TRBJ2-6, with D unresolved. V lost 2 bases and J lost 0, with 12 bases in between. This CDR3 is 17 amino acids long. Germline assignment: CDR1 SGHRS and CDR2 YFSETQ. CDR3 region: CASSFGMGRSGANVLTF. Written as DNA, the CDR3 is TGCGCCAGCAGCTTCGGCATGGGCCGCTCTGGGGCCAACGTCCTGACTTTC.

This clone was observed a single time. The V gene is TRBV7-3, the J gene TRBJ2-3; D gene uncertain. Between the trimmed V and J ends, which lost 4 bases and 4 bases, there was a span of 12 bases. The germline gives CDR1 SGHTA, CDR2 FQGTGA. This CDR3 has 14 amino acids. Here the CDR3 reads CASSSDHSADTQYF. The CDR3 DNA is TGTGCCAGCAGCTCGGACCACTCGGCAGATACGCAGTATTTT.

This sequence joins TRBV6-5 and TRBJ1-1; 10 nucleotides line up with TRBD1. The CDR3 contains 15 residues. Germline V CDR1 and CDR2: MNHEY, SVGAGI. V dropped 6 bases and J dropped 5; count of bases not matched to a gene: 9. CDR3 protein: CASRPPGQGMTEAFF. For the CDR3, the DNA is TGTGCCAGCAGGCCACCGGGACAGGGGATGACTGAAGCTTTCTTT.

V usage is TRBV4-3 and J usage is TRBJ1-3; tentative D call: TRBD1 (5 bases). Trimming pared 0 bases from V and 3 bases from J, leaving 9 bases between. The CDR3 covers 15 residues. CDR1 LGHNA and CDR2 YSLEER come from the germline V gene. CDR3 in amino acids: CASSQDLGGGNTIYF. The CDR3 region has the DNA TGCGCCAGCAGCCAAGATCTGGGGGGTGGAAACACCATATATTTT.

V usage is TRBV5-1 and J usage is TRBJ1-1, with D possibly being TRBD1 (6 bases). Germline lookup yields CDR1 SGHRS and CDR2 YFSETQ. The length of the CDR3 is 13 residues. Trimming took off 0 bases at V and 4 bases at J, with 7 bases between the two ends. The CDR3 region is CASSLGGLTEAFF. CDR3 nucleotide sequence: TGCGCCAGCAGCTTGGGGGGGCTCACTGAAGCTTTCTTT.